One and the same sample provided the 18 T cell receptor beta chains below, sequenced in a study of blood T cell repertoires in COVID-19. Only in-frame clones appear in the TCRdb table, and some are missing; sequencing was by immunoSEQ multiplex PCR. The sample shows over 30,000 clones, roughly 77% of them seen only once. Material: peripheral blood. Receptor source: a man aged 80 or over with active or convalescent COVID-19.

The chain links TRBV7-9 to TRBJ2-5; the match to TRBD1 covers 7 bases. Germline-derived CDR1 and CDR2 are SEHNR and FQNEAQ (reference sequence). V was clipped by 7 bases and J by 0 bases; unmatched bases: 2. The CDR3 sequence is 13 residues long. The CDR3 loop reads CASNRGYQETQYF. DNA for the CDR3: TGTGCCAGCAACAGGGGATACCAAGAGACCCAGTACTTC. The whole variable domain, remainder taken from reference TRBV7-9 and TRBJ2-5, is DTGVSQNPRHKITKRGQNVTFRCDPISEHNRLYWYRQTLGQGPEFLTYFQNEAQLEKSRLLSDRFSAERPKGSFSTLEIQRTEQGDSAMYLCASNRGYQETQYFGPGTRLLVL.

The chain combines TRBV7-3 with TRBJ2-2; no reliable D call. V was shortened by 5 bases and J by 5 bases, with 12 bases between the two germline ends. In germline, CDR1 is SGHTA, CDR2 FQGTGA. The CDR3 length is 14 residues. CDR3 protein: CASSPQVLTGELFF. The CDR3 DNA sequence: TGTGCCAGCAGCCCGCAAGTACTGACCGGGGAGCTGTTTTTT.

The CDR3 here is CASRPLAGAPQSSSNEQFF. The CDR3 coding sequence is TGCGCCAGCAGACCCCTAGCGGGGGCACCTCAAAGCTCGTCAAATGAGCAGTTCTTC. The gene calls are TRBV5-1 and TRBJ2-1; 10 bases match TRBD2. The CDR3 is 19 amino acids. Trimming took 5 bases from V and 7 from J; bases not matched to a gene: 21. Germline-derived CDR1 and CDR2 are SGHRS and YFSETQ.

J is TRBJ1-4 and V is TRBV1. TRBV1 is an annotated pseudogene. There are 16 residues in the CDR3. CDR3 loop: CTSSHRPGEQNEKLFF. For the CDR3, the DNA is TGCACCAGCAGCCATCGACCGGGAGAGCAAAATGAAAAACTGTTTTTT.

In its sample, this clone is medium-sized. V is TRBV19 and J is TRBJ2-3; the D is unclear. Germline CDR1 is LNHDA and CDR2 is SQIVND (reference sequence). The CDR3 covers 14 residues. V shed 5 bases and J shed 0 bases, with 9 bases lying between them. CDR3 nucleotide sequence: TGTGCCAGTAGTGGTCAGACAAGCACAGATACGCAGTATTTT. It yields the protein CASSGQTSTDTQYF.

The chain recombines TRBV3-1 (or the pseudogene TRBV3-2) with TRBJ2-2; 9 positions match TRBD1. The V gene end was trimmed by 3 bases and the J gene end by 2 bases; junction bases not matched to a gene: 4. This CDR3 spans 16 amino acids. The germline V gene encodes CDR1 LGHDT and CDR2 YNNKEL (reference sequence). The CDR3 region is CASSHEGQGNTGELFF. Written as DNA, the CDR3 is TGTGCCAGCAGCCATGAGGGACAGGGAAACACCGGGGAGCTGTTTTTT.

This clone occurred once. V and J are TRBV2 and TRBJ1-1; D is possibly TRBD1 (5 bases). CDR1 and CDR2 (germline): SNHLY, FYNNEI. Between the trimmed V and J ends, which lost 5 bases and 2 bases, there was a span of 9 bases. This CDR3 has 13 amino acids. The CDR3 region is CASSQQVNTEAFF. The DNA for the CDR3 is TGTGCCAGCAGTCAACAGGTCAACACTGAAGCTTTCTTT.

This clone was detected once. The rearrangement uses TRBV30 and TRBJ1-2; D remains unclear. The CDR3 covers 14 residues. Per germline, CDR1 GTSNPN and CDR2 SVGIG (reference sequence). The V end lost 0 bases, the J end lost 1 base, and 9 bases lay between the germline ends. The DNA of the CDR3 is TGTGCCTGGAGTGTAGGCGGGGTTAACTATGGCTACACCTTC. This gives the protein CAWSVGGVNYGYTF.

This clone is termed medium-sized. The chain employs TRBV6-2 or TRBV6-3 and TRBJ2-5; 10 positions match TRBD2. Germline trimming cut 4 bases from V and 5 bases from J; bases unmatched to any gene: 7. There are 15 residues in the CDR3. Germline values: CDR1 MNHEY, CDR2 SVGEGT. This chain's CDR3 is CASSSSGRGGETQYF. DNA of the CDR3: TGTGCCAGCAGTTCAAGCGGGAGGGGGGGTGAGACCCAGTACTTC.

The chain combines TRBV13 with TRBJ2-4; 10 bases are a match to TRBD1. The junction had 5 bases not matched to a gene; V was cut back by 1 base and J by 8 bases. The CDR3 covers 15 residues. Germline V gives CDR1 PRHDT, CDR2 FYEKMQ (reference sequence). CDR3 in amino acids: CASSLVGQGIHIQYF. CDR3 in DNA: TGTGCCAGCAGCTTAGTGGGACAGGGGATTCACATTCAGTACTTC.

This clone occurred a few times. The chain has TRBV29-1 and TRBJ2-4; the match to TRBD2 covers 7 bases. This CDR3 is 13 amino acids long. Trimming took 4 bases from V and 7 from J; bases not matched to a gene: 7. Germline CDR1 and CDR2: SQVTM and ANQGSEA. CDR3: CSVVGGIRNIQYF. As DNA, the CDR3 is TGCAGCGTTGTCGGGGGGATCCGTAACATTCAGTACTTC.

V and J are TRBV6-4 and TRBJ2-1, with D possibly TRBD2 on 7 matching bases. The ends were cut back, 4 bases at V and 9 bases at J, with 19 bases in the middle. There are 15 residues in the CDR3. CDR1 and CDR2 from the germline V gene are MRHNA and SNTAGT. In DNA form, the CDR3 reads TGTGCCAGCAGTGCACGAGGGGGTACGGGAGGTGAGCAGTTCTTC. Translating it yields CASSARGGTGGEQFF.

The V and J genes are TRBV5-6 and TRBJ1-4; D might be TRBD1 (5 bases). Trimming took 4 bases from V and 9 from J, leaving 16 bases between them. CDR3 length equals 14 residues. Germline CDR1 is SGHDT and CDR2 is YYEEEE. The CDR3, as DNA: TGTGCCAGCAGCCAACCTGGGGCGGAAAAAAAACTGTTTTTT. This translates into CASSQPGAEKKLFF.

The chain links TRBV24-1 to TRBJ2-5, with 10 bases aligning to TRBD1. This CDR3 has 16 amino acids. Losses at the gene ends were 3 bases for V and 4 bases for J; bases not matched to a gene: 7. Germline values: CDR1 KGHDR, CDR2 SFDVKD. CDR3 region: CATSDGGTGVGETQYF. The CDR3 region has the DNA TGTGCCACCAGTGATGGAGGGACAGGGGTCGGAGAGACCCAGTACTTC.

The chain couples TRBV30 to TRBJ1-4; D is uncertain. The CDR3 has 14 residues. V lost 0 bases, J lost 8 bases, and 13 bases lay in between. Germline V gene lookup returns CDR1 GTSNPN and CDR2 SVGIG (reference sequence). CDR3 sequence reads: CAWSVPPGQEKLFF. CDR3 bases: TGTGCCTGGAGTGTACCACCGGGTCAAGAAAAACTGTTTTTT.

The chain combines TRBV28 with TRBJ2-7; D gene unclear. This CDR3 region has 11 residues. V was clipped by 10 bases and J by 9 bases, with 16 bases between them. The germline CDR1 and CDR2 sequences are MDHEN and SYDVKM. CDR3 in DNA: TGTGCCACATCGGGTAACTTGGGGCAGTACTTC. Encoded protein: CATSGNLGQYF.

The rearrangement joins TRBV5-1 to TRBJ2-3, with 9 bases aligning to TRBD1. Germline V gene lookup returns CDR1 SGHRS and CDR2 YFSETQ. The trim removed 0 bases at V and 4 bases at J, leaving 0 bases unmatched. This CDR3 region has 14 residues. The CDR3 bases are TGCGCCAGCAGCTTGGGGACAGGGGCAGATACGCAGTATTTT. Translation gives CASSLGTGADTQYF.

CDR3 loop: CATSRVSSGIDEQYF. Written as DNA, the CDR3 is TGTGCCACCAGCAGAGTTAGTAGCGGGATTGACGAGCAGTACTTC. The chain links TRBV15 to TRBJ2-7, with 8 bases aligning to TRBD2. The germline V gene encodes CDR1 LNHNV and CDR2 YYDKDF (reference sequence). The J segment lost 5 bases and the V segment lost 1 base, leaving 7 bases of the junction unmatched. The CDR3 consists of 15 residues.